Presented here are 3 T cell receptor beta chains from one specimen sequenced in a study of T-cell reconstitution after alpha-beta-depleted transplantation in children. Preparing the TCRbeta library involved the use of unique molecular identifiers. TCRdb ran MiXCR on the PCR reads and lists one entry per CDR3 protein. The sample shows fewer than 85,000 distinct CDR3 sequences, approximately 14% of them seen only once. The material sequenced was PBMCs, mostly from graft donor cells, taken 180 days after TCRalphabeta/CD19-depleted stem cell transplant. The receptors originated from a male patient aged 2 to 10 who had a stem cell transplant for acute lymphoblastic leukemia, so the T cells may come from the graft donor.

The chain uses TRBV24-1 and TRBJ2-5; D not certain. Germline values: CDR1 KGHDR, CDR2 SFDVKD. The CDR3 is 13 amino acids. The V and J ends lost 5 bases and 2 bases respectively, with 8 bases between them. The CDR3 loop reads CATSVPGQETQYF. CDR3 nucleotide sequence: TGTGCCACCAGTGTTCCAGGTCAAGAGACCCAGTACTTC.

J is TRBJ2-3 and V is TRBV28; D call uncertain. From germline, CDR1 is MDHEN and CDR2 SYDVKM. The CDR3 runs 14 residues. V was clipped by 6 bases and J by 2 bases, with 12 bases between them. CDR3 protein: CASSPALNTDTQYF. CDR3 coding DNA: TGTGCCAGCAGCCCCGCACTCAACACAGATACGCAGTATTTT.

At least ten counts were recorded for this clonotype. This chain links TRBV7-9 with TRBJ1-4, with D perhaps TRBD1 (5 bases). CDR3 length equals 11 residues. Germline V gene lookup returns CDR1 SEHNR and CDR2 FQNEAQ (reference sequence). Trimming took off 4 bases at V and 10 bases at J, with 7 bases between the two ends. The DNA for the CDR3 is TGTGCCAGCAGCTCCGGGGGAAAACTGTTTTTT. Amino acids: CASSSGGKLFF. The complete variable domain, with remaining parts taken from reference TRBV7-9 and TRBJ1-4, reads DTGVSQNPRHKITKRGQNVTFRCDPISEHNRLYWYRQTLGQGPEFLTYFQNEAQLEKSRLLSDRFSAERPKGSFSTLEIQRTEQGDSAMYLCASSSGGKLFFGSGTQLSVL.